Sequencing of this TCR beta chain was carried out in a study of Ad26.COV2.S vaccination and SARS-CoV-2 variants. Data came from immunoSEQ multiplex PCR; TCRdb stores just in-frame clones and leaves some out. The table shows fewer than 300,000 clones, with around 87% occurring only once. Treatment given: over 15 received Ad26.COV2.S at low or high dose, single or two shots; 5 received placebo; per-sample allocation not given. Sampling was done on day 63 after the first vaccine or placebo injection. The sequence derives from a person between 18 and 65 years old who received the Ad26.COV2.S COVID-19 vaccine or a placebo. The specimen comprised peripheral blood, sampled in a trial of Ad26.COV2.S vaccine versus placebo.

This CDR3 reads CASRGRGFFTGELFF. The CDR3 DNA reads as TGTGCCAGCAGGGGGCGGGGCTTTTTCACCGGGGAGCTGTTTTTT. The J gene is TRBJ2-2, the V gene TRBV6-5, with D possibly matching TRBD2 (6 bases). The length of the CDR3 is 15 residues. Trimming took off 6 bases at V and 4 bases at J, with 15 bases between the two ends. Per germline, CDR1 MNHEY and CDR2 SVGAGI.